A single sample is the source of the 29 T cell receptor beta chains below, sequenced in a study of PD-1 blockade in classical Hodgkin lymphoma (dated by TCRdb to the early 2020s). In light of the paper, this sample's time point label describes: cycle 2 day 1 (C2D1) of nivolumab. Every trial patient had relapsed after autologous stem cell transplantation, and cohorts A, B and C differed in prior brentuximab vedotin exposure. Library method: the immunoSEQ multiplex PCR assay. TCRdb took this table from immuneACCESS and kept in-frame rearrangements with V and J called. Such tables lack part of the clones; where checked against another copy, unresolved V genes explain under half of the gap, and the rest is unexplained. The sample records more than 90,000 clones, roughly four fifths of which are singletons. The ten largest clones add up to approximately 15% of the sample. The sample here was peripheral blood mononuclear cells (PBMCs), taken before the second cycle of nivolumab. The receptor source for this set is a human donor with classical Hodgkin lymphoma.

The chain uses TRBV11-3 and TRBJ2-1; 8 nucleotides line up with TRBD2. V gave up 1 base and J gave up 5 bases; unmatched junction bases: 10. This CDR3 contains 17 residues. CDR1 SGHNT and CDR2 YENEEA come from the germline V gene. The CDR3 bases are TGTGCCAGCAGCTTAGGGACTCGGGAGGGCCTCCACAATGAGCAGTTCTTC. Amino acids: CASSLGTREGLHNEQFF.

The V and J genes are TRBV2 and TRBJ2-7, with D perhaps TRBD1 or TRBD2 (5 bases each). Germline values: CDR1 SNHLY, CDR2 FYNNEI. The length of the CDR3 is 13 residues. V shed 4 bases and J shed 2 bases, with 9 bases lying between them. For the CDR3, the DNA is TGTGCCAGCAGTGTCGGGGACCCCTACGAGCAGTACTTC. This codes for CASSVGDPYEQYF.

This chain connects TRBV4-3 to TRBJ2-3; D unclear. The CDR3 consists of 14 residues. CDR1 is LGHNA and CDR2 is YSLEER in the germline V gene. With 0 bases removed from V and 4 bases from J, the gap between germline ends came to 8 bases. This chain's CDR3 is CASSQDPVSDTQYF. CDR3 bases: TGCGCCAGCAGCCAAGACCCCGTCTCAGATACGCAGTATTTT.

The chain carries TRBV7-8 and TRBJ2-7; D possibly uses TRBD1 or TRBD2 (5 bases each). Per the germline V gene, CDR1 is SGHVS and CDR2 is FQNEAQ. Trimming took 5 bases from V and 3 from J, leaving 23 bases between them. The CDR3 contains 17 residues. The chain's CDR3 is CASSLSGGSASYYEQYF. In nucleotides, the CDR3 is TGTGCCAGCAGCCTTAGTGGGGGTTCAGCTAGCTACTACGAGCAGTACTTC.

This clone was detected only once. The rearrangement uses TRBV9 and TRBJ2-6; 10 bases match TRBD1. Trimming took 6 bases from V and 4 from J; bases not matched to a gene: 4. The germline V gene has CDR1 SGDLS and CDR2 YYNGEE. CDR3 length: 15 amino acids. The CDR3 DNA follows: TGTGCCAGCACGGGACAGGGGAACGGGGCCAACGTCCTGACTTTC. As protein: CASTGQGNGANVLTF.

The chain uses TRBV6-5 and TRBJ1-1; 10 bases line up with TRBD1. The CDR3 sequence is 13 residues long. The trim removed 6 bases at V and 5 bases at J, leaving 3 bases unmatched. Germline values: CDR1 MNHEY, CDR2 SVGAGI. In DNA form, the CDR3 reads TGTGCCAGCAGGGGGACAGGGGCGACTGAAGCTTTCTTT. It codes for CASRGTGATEAFF.

The V and J genes are TRBV10-3 and TRBJ2-5; D is uncertain. The CDR3 length is 13 residues. Trimming stripped 4 bases from V and 2 bases from J, with 8 bases between. Germline assignment: CDR1 ENHRY and CDR2 SYGVKD. The CDR3 loop is CAISGTEQETQYF. The DNA for the CDR3 is TGTGCCATCAGTGGAACTGAGCAAGAGACCCAGTACTTC.

This sequence joins TRBV30 and TRBJ1-2; D gene unclear. Germline V gene sequence: CDR1 GTSNPN, CDR2 SVGIG (reference sequence). CDR3 length: 15 residues. Deletions cut 2 bases from V and 3 bases from J, with 16 bases between. The CDR3: CAWSYGGLGDYGYTF. Here the CDR3 DNA reads TGTGCCTGGAGTTACGGAGGCCTCGGGGACTATGGCTACACCTTC.

V and J are TRBV27 and TRBJ2-2; perhaps TRBD2 as D (6 bases). V shed 0 bases and J shed 5 bases, with 19 bases lying between them. This CDR3 contains 18 residues. Germline V CDR1 and CDR2: MNHEY, SMNVEV (reference sequence). This CDR3 is CASSLSRRGRRGTGELFF. The CDR3 DNA reads as TGTGCCAGCAGTTTATCTCGAAGAGGGAGGAGGGGAACCGGGGAGCTGTTTTTT.

About this clone itself: This clone may be a read error of a much larger clone one base away. Because the CDR3 is missing its conserved closing phenylalanine or tryptophan, this is likely a read error. The chain employs TRBV29-1 and TRBJ1-2; D gene ambiguous. The germline V gene encodes CDR1 SQVTM and CDR2 ANQGSEA. The CDR3 has 13 amino acids. The V end was cut by 4 bases, the J end by 1 base, with 10 bases between. The CDR3 sequence: CSVGTANNYGYTL. In DNA, the CDR3 is TGCAGCGTTGGGACCGCGAATAACTATGGCTACACCCTC.

The V gene is TRBV19, the J gene TRBJ2-5, with 8 bases matching TRBD1. Germline V gene lookup returns CDR1 LNHDA and CDR2 SQIVND (reference sequence). The CDR3 has 16 amino acids. With V trimmed by 7 bases and J by 1 base, 11 bases remained unmatched. The CDR3 loop is CASMPRTGRFQETQYF. The DNA of the CDR3 is TGTGCCAGTATGCCACGGACAGGGCGCTTCCAAGAGACCCAGTACTTC.

This clone was detected a few times. The gene calls are TRBV5-1 and TRBJ1-2, with D possibly being TRBD1 (5 bases). The CDR3 totals 15 residues. Germline CDR1 and CDR2: SGHRS and YFSETQ. The V end lost 4 bases, the J end lost 2 bases, and 15 bases lay between the germline ends. CDR3 amino acids: CASSQQGPPNYGYTF. For the CDR3, the DNA is TGCGCCAGCAGCCAGCAGGGACCGCCCAACTATGGCTACACCTTC.

The chain carries TRBV5-6 and TRBJ2-5, with a possible D match to TRBD1 (5 bases). The V gene's germline CDR1 is SGHDT and CDR2 YYEEEE. V was cut by 2 bases and J by 6 bases, with 11 bases left in between. The CDR3 consists of 13 residues. CDR3 residues: CASSFQGSKTQYF. The CDR3 DNA sequence: TGTGCCAGCAGCTTCCAGGGTTCGAAGACCCAGTACTTC.

The J gene is TRBJ2-1, the V gene TRBV7-3; 8 bases are a match to TRBD2. The CDR3 extends over 14 amino acids. The J segment lost 9 bases and the V segment lost 5 bases, leaving 9 bases of the junction unmatched. In germline, CDR1 is SGHTA, CDR2 FQGTGA. This CDR3 reads CASSPMGLAGEQFF. The CDR3 nucleotides read TGTGCCAGCAGCCCAATGGGGCTAGCGGGTGAGCAGTTCTTC.

V usage is TRBV7-2 and J usage is TRBJ1-4; TRBD1 matches 11 bases. Germline values: CDR1 SGHTA, CDR2 FQGNSA. The J segment lost 8 bases and the V segment lost 3 bases, leaving 5 bases of the junction unmatched. This CDR3 is built from 15 residues. CDR3 sequence reads: CASSFAGTGGEKLFF. The CDR3 DNA reads TGTGCCAGCAGCTTCGCCGGGACAGGGGGGGAAAAACTGTTTTTT.

CDR3 sequence reads: CASSLDMTIGEQFF. The CDR3 DNA reads as TGCGCCAGCAGCTTGGATATGACTATCGGTGAGCAGTTCTTC. The chain couples TRBV5-1 to TRBJ2-1, with D possibly TRBD2 on 5 matching bases. From germline, CDR1 is SGHRS and CDR2 YFSETQ. The CDR3 extends over 14 amino acids. V was cut by 0 bases and J by 9 bases, with 13 bases left in between.

The V gene is TRBV7-9, the J gene TRBJ2-7; no firm D call. V was clipped by 5 bases and J by 2 bases, with 10 bases between them. The CDR3 loop spans 13 amino acids. Germline loops: CDR1 SEHNR, CDR2 FQNEAQ (reference sequence). The CDR3 DNA follows: TGTGCCAGCAGCACCCGAGTTACCTACGAGCAGTACTTC. Amino acids: CASSTRVTYEQYF.

This chain links TRBV5-1 with TRBJ1-5, with 9 positions matching TRBD1. The CDR3 is made up of 15 amino acids. V was clipped by 4 bases and J by 6 bases; unmatched bases: 8. CDR1 and CDR2 from the germline V gene are SGHRS and YFSETQ. CDR3 protein: CASSVQQGAGQPQHF. The DNA of the CDR3 is TGCGCCAGCAGCGTCCAACAGGGGGCCGGTCAGCCCCAGCATTTT.

This rearrangement joins TRBV7-2 to TRBJ2-5; 11 bases are shared with TRBD1. CDR1 and CDR2 from the germline V gene are SGHTA and FQGNSA. The J segment lost 1 base and the V segment lost 2 bases, leaving 3 bases of the junction unmatched. The CDR3 extends over 16 amino acids. The CDR3 coding sequence is TGTGCCAGCAGCTTATCCGGGACAGGGGGCCAAGAGACCCAGTACTTC. This sequence encodes CASSLSGTGGQETQYF.

A few counts support this clone. The rearrangement uses TRBV6-4 and TRBJ1-1, with TRBD1 matching over 7 bases. Germline CDR1 is MRHNA and CDR2 is SNTAGT. Trimming at V came to 6 bases and at J to 1 base, leaving 8 bases not matched to a gene. CDR3 length: 15 amino acids. Written as DNA, the CDR3 is TGTGCCAGCAGACGACAGGGAAAGGAGAACACTGAAGCTTTCTTT. Translating it yields CASRRQGKENTEAFF.

There are a few counts of this clone. The same CDR3 can be traced to other DNA sequences in this sample. This chain uses TRBV7-6 with TRBJ2-7; D remains ambiguous. CDR1 and CDR2 (germline): SGHVS, FNYEAQ. This CDR3 has 13 amino acids. The ends were cut back, 4 bases at V and 3 bases at J, with 10 bases in the middle. The CDR3 DNA is TGTGCCAGCAGCTCTGGACCCAACTACGAGCAGTACTTC. The encoded protein is CASSSGPNYEQYF.

The chain has TRBV5-1 and TRBJ2-7; maybe TRBD2 (5 bases). There are 13 residues in the CDR3. Trimming took 0 bases from V and 6 from J, leaving 10 bases between them. Germline V gene data show CDR1 as SGHRS and CDR2 as YFSETQ. The CDR3 here is CASSLGLEGEQYF. DNA for the CDR3: TGCGCCAGCAGCTTGGGGCTAGAGGGCGAGCAGTACTTC.

The V call is TRBV28, the J call TRBJ2-2; possibly TRBD2 for D (6 bases). CDR1 and CDR2 (germline): MDHEN, SYDVKM. V shed 4 bases and J shed 6 bases, with 15 bases lying between them. The CDR3 consists of 15 residues. For the CDR3, the DNA is TGTGCCAGCAGTTCACCCTCCGGACTACCCGGGGAGCTGTTTTTT. This encodes CASSSPSGLPGELFF.

The chain recombines TRBV7-7 with TRBJ1-1; D not certain. This CDR3 has 14 amino acids. Trimming cost V 5 bases and J 0 bases, with 10 bases left between them. The germline CDR1 and CDR2 sequences are SSHAT and FNYEAQ (reference sequence). CDR3 protein: CASSPLDLNTEAFF. The DNA of the CDR3 is TGTGCCAGCAGCCCTTTGGACCTGAACACTGAAGCTTTCTTT.

The chain uses TRBV18 and TRBJ2-7; D may be TRBD1 (5 bases). Trimming pared 8 bases from V and 5 bases from J, leaving 13 bases between. This CDR3 is built from 12 residues. CDR1 KGHSH and CDR2 LQKENI come from the germline V gene. In DNA, the CDR3 is TGTGCCAGCAGGGGATTCCAGGACGAGCAGTACTTC. As protein: CASRGFQDEQYF.

The chain is built from TRBV10-1 and TRBJ2-2, with D perhaps being TRBD1 or TRBD2 (5 bases each). Trimming took off 3 bases at V and 3 bases at J, with 8 bases between the two ends. The CDR3 runs 14 residues. Per germline, CDR1 WNHNN and CDR2 SYGVQD (reference sequence). The CDR3 region is CASSDRGHTGELFF. Here the CDR3 DNA reads TGCGCCAGCAGTGACCGGGGACACACCGGGGAGCTGTTTTTT.

This clone was detected only once. The chain joins TRBV29-1 to TRBJ2-5, with a possible D match to TRBD1 (6 bases). The CDR3 runs to 14 residues. The germline gives CDR1 SQVTM, CDR2 ANQGSEA. The V end was cut by 5 bases, the J end by 5 bases, with 18 bases between. The CDR3 protein is CSVRVPGAWETQYF. The CDR3 coding sequence is TGCAGCGTTAGAGTACCAGGGGCTTGGGAGACCCAGTACTTC. The complete variable domain, with remaining parts taken from reference TRBV29-1 and TRBJ2-5, reads SAVISQKPSRDICQRGTSLTIQCQVDSQVTMMFWYRQQPGQSLTLIATANQGSEATYESGFVIDKFPISRPNLTFSTLTVSNMSPEDSSIYLCSVRVPGAWETQYFGPGTRLLVL.

V usage is TRBV23-1 and J usage is TRBJ2-5, with unresolved D. TRBV23-1 counts as an open reading frame of uncertain function. The CDR3 runs to 14 residues. V gave up 3 bases and J gave up 5 bases, with 13 bases separating them. This CDR3 is CASSHPAPPETQYF. In nucleotides, the CDR3 is TGCGCCAGCAGTCATCCCGCCCCGCCCGAGACCCAGTACTTC.

The CDR3 nucleotides read TGTGCCAGTGGAGGAAGAAGAACAGATACGCAGTATTTT. As protein: CASGGRRTDTQYF. The rearrangement uses TRBV19 and TRBJ2-3; tentatively, D is TRBD2 (5 bases). V lost 8 bases, J lost 3 bases, and 12 bases lay in between. From germline, CDR1 is LNHDA and CDR2 SQIVND (reference sequence). There are 13 residues in the CDR3.